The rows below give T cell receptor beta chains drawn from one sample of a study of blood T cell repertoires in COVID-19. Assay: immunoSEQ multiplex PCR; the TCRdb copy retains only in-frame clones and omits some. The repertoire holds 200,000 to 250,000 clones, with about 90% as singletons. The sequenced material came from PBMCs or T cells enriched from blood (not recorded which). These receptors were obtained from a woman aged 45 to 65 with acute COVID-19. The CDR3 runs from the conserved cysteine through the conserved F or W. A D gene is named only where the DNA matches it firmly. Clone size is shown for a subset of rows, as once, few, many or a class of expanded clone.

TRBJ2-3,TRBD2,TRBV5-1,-,TGCGCCAGCAGCAGAGGCGGTGCGGCTAGCGGGAGAGGGGGCACAGATACGCAGTATTTT,CASSRGGAASGRGGTDTQYF
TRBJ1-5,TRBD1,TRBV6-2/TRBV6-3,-,TGTGCCAGCAGCCTCGACAGGGCTCGACAGCCCCAGCATTTT,CASSLDRARQPQHF
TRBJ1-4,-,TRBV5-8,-,TGTGCCAGCAGCTCCGCAGGGTTGAGTAATGAAAAACTGTTTTTT,CASSSAGLSNEKLFF
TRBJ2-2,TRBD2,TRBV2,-,TGTGCCAGCAGCGCGGGAGCCCGGACCGGGGAGCTGTTTTTT,CASSAGARTGELFF
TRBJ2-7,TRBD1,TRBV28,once,TGTGCCAGCGGGACAGGGACTTCCTACGAGCAGTACTTC,CASGTGTSYEQYF
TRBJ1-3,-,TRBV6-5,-,TGTGCCAGCAGCCTGACAGACGGAAACACCATATATTTT,CASSLTDGNTIYF
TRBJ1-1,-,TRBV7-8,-,TGTGCCAGCAGCTTAGAAATATTTAGGGGGAGTAACACTGAAGCTTTCTTT,CASSLEIFRGSNTEAFF
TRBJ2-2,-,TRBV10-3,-,TGTGCCATCAGTGAGTCGACAGGAGGCACCGGGGAGCTGTTTTTT,CAISESTGGTGELFF
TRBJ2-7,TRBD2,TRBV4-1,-,TGCGCCAGCAGCCAAACTAGCGGGAACGCCTTCGAGCAGTACTTC,CASSQTSGNAFEQYF
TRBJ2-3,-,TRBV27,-,TGTGCCAGCAGTTTACTGTTAACAGATACGCAGTATTTT,CASSLLLTDTQYF
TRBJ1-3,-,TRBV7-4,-,TGTGCCAGCAGCTTAGACCCGCAGGGTTCCTCTGGAAACACCATATATTTT,CASSLDPQGSSGNTIYF
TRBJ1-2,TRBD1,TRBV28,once,TGTGCCAGCAGTCCGGGACAGTTCCTCTATGGCTACACCTTC,CASSPGQFLYGYTF
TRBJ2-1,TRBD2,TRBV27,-,TGTGCCAGCAGTTTAATCAGCGGGAGTCTCCGAAATGAGCAGTTCTTC,CASSLISGSLRNEQFF
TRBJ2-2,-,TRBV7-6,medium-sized,TGTGCCAGCAGCTTAGGGCGGGACACCGGGGAGCTGTTTTTT,CASSLGRDTGELFF
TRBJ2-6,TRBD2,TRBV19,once,TGTGCCAGTAGTATAGATCTCGGGGGGGGCCTATCTGGGGCCAACGTCCTGACTTTC,CASSIDLGGGLSGANVLTF
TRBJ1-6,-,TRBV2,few,TGTGCCAGCACTCCCCGGAGCTATAATTCACCCCTCCACTTT,CASTPRSYNSPLHF
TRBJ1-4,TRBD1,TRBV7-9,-,TGTGCCAGCAGCTTAGATACAGGGGAAGGCGAAAAACTGTTTTTT,CASSLDTGEGEKLFF
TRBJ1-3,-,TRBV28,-,TGTGCCAGCAGCACAAACAGGGCTGGAAACACCATATATTTT,CASSTNRAGNTIYF
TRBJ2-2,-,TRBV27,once,TGTGCCAGCATTGCGGGAAGGTCCGGGGAGCTGTTTTTT,CASIAGRSGELFF
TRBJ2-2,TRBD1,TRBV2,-,TGTGCCAGCAAGGACAGGGGGATATTTAGGGCCGGGGAGCTGTTTTTT,CASKDRGIFRAGELFF
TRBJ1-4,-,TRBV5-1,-,TGCGCCAGCAGCCCGACAGCAACTAATGAAAAACTGTTTTTT,CASSPTATNEKLFF
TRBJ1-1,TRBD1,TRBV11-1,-,TGTGCCAGCAGCTTAGGGGACAGGGGCACTGAAGCTTTCTTT,CASSLGDRGTEAFF
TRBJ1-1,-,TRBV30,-,TGTGCCTGGAGTGTACGAGGGTTGTACACTGAAGCTTTCTTT,CAWSVRGLYTEAFF
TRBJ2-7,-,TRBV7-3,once,TGTGCCAGCAGCTACCACGAGGGAAACAACTACGAGCAGTACTTC,CASSYHEGNNYEQYF
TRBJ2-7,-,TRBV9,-,TGTGCCAGCAGCCCCACCCCGCTAGCGAATACCTACGAGCAGTACTTC,CASSPTPLANTYEQYF
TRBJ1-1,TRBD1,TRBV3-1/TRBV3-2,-,TGTGCCAGCAGCCAATTCATGGTTAAGGGGGCGCCGGCTTTCTTT,CASSQFMVKGAPAFF
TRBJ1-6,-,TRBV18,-,TGTGCCAGCTCAGGGGGCCCTAATTCACCCCTCCACTTT,CASSGGPNSPLHF
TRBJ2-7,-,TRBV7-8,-,TGTGCCAGCAGCCCGCCGAGATACGAGCAGTACTTC,CASSPPRYEQYF
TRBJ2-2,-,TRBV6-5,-,TGTGCCAGCAGTTACGGGTGGGCTGCCGGGGAGCTGTTTTTT,CASSYGWAAGELFF
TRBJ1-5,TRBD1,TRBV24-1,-,TGTGCCACCAGTGATTCACAGGGGACGAGGGCCAATCAGCCCCAGCATTTT,CATSDSQGTRANQPQHF
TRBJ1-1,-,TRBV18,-,TGTGCCAGCTCCCTGCCGGGGAACACTGAAGCTTTCTTT,CASSLPGNTEAFF
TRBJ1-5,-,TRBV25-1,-,TGTGCCAGCCCAGGGGTCCTCCCGCAGAATCAGCCCCAGCATTTT,CASPGVLPQNQPQHF
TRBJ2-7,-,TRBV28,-,TGTGCCAGCACCCCAGGTGGAGCGGGACATTCCTACGAGCAGTACTTC,CASTPGGAGHSYEQYF
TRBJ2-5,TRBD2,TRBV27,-,TGTGCCAGCAGTCCAACCGGGACTAGCGGGAAACAAGAGACCCAGTACTTC,CASSPTGTSGKQETQYF
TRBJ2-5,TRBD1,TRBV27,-,TGTGCCAGCAGTTTGGACAGGGTATCACAAGAGACCCAGTACTTC,CASSLDRVSQETQYF
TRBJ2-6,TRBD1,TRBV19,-,TGTGCCAGTAGTATAGCGCAAGGGGGCAAAGGGGCCAACGTCCTGACTTTC,CASSIAQGGKGANVLTF
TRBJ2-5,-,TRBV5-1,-,TGCGCCAGCAGCCTGCAAGAGACCCAGTACTTC,CASSLQETQYF
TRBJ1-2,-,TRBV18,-,TGTGCCAGCTCTCCCCTAGGGGCGGACTATGGCTACACCTTC,CASSPLGADYGYTF
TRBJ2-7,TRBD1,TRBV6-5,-,TGTGCCAGCAGCAAGGGACAGATCTACGAGCAGTACTTC,CASSKGQIYEQYF
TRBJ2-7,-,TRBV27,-,TGTGCCAGCAACCTGCCGGGGTCACCCGAGCAGTACTTC,CASNLPGSPEQYF
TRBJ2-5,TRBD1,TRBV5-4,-,TGTGCCAGCAGCTTCGACAGGGCAGAGACCCAGTACTTC,CASSFDRAETQYF
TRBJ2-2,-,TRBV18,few,TGTGCCAGCTCACCGACAACAGGGACCGGGGAGCTGTTTTTT,CASSPTTGTGELFF
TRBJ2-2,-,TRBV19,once,TGTGCCAGTAGTATCTCCCCTAACACCGGGGAGCTGTTTTTT,CASSISPNTGELFF